Below are 21 T cell receptor beta chains sequenced from a single sample in a study of monozygotic twins with inflammatory bowel disease. TCRdb reanalyzed the 5' RACE reads, giving one entry per CDR3 protein sequence and no DNA. The sample shows roughly 200,000 distinct CDR3 sequences, and approximately 7.7% sits with its ten largest clones. Sequenced material: blood. The receptors derive from a human donor with ulcerative colitis or Crohn's disease, or a healthy co-twin of an affected twin (not recorded which).

This chain connects TRBV2 to TRBJ2-3; the TRBD2 assignment by TCRdb is unverifiable without DNA. The germline CDR1 and CDR2 sequences are SNHLY and FYNNEI. CDR3 length: 15 amino acids. The CDR3 sequence: CASRGLAGETDTQYF. Based on the CDR3 plus reference TRBV2 and TRBJ2-3, the full variable domain is EPEVTQTPSHQVTQMGQEVILRCVPISNHLYFYWYRQILGQKVEFLVSFYNNEISEKSEIFDDQFSVERPDGSNFTLKIRSTKLEDSAMYFCASRGLAGETDTQYFGPGTRLTVL.

This chain joins TRBV12-3 or TRBV12-4 and TRBJ1-2; TCRdb gives TRBD1 as the D gene, but with no DNA this cannot be confirmed. The CDR3 has 13 residues. CDR3 sequence reads: CASSSGPPYGYTF.

This rearrangement joins TRBV5-1 to TRBJ2-3; TCRdb reports TRBD1, a call that lacks DNA to check it against. Germline V gene sequence: CDR1 SGHRS, CDR2 YFSETQ. The CDR3 is 17 residues long. CDR3 in amino acids: CASSLAPTGEKADTQYF.

The chain links TRBV5-4 to TRBJ2-1; TCRdb selects TRBD1, and the lack of DNA leaves this call unchecked. The germline gives CDR1 SGHNT, CDR2 YYREEE (reference sequence). The CDR3 totals 14 residues. CDR3 sequence: CASSPEGAYNEQFF.

This chain uses TRBV6-1 with TRBJ1-5; the TCRdb D gene call, TRBD1, has no DNA to confirm it. Germline CDR1 is MNHNS and CDR2 is SASEGT. The CDR3 loop spans 17 amino acids. This CDR3 is CASSVNLGQGGNQPQHF.

The chain uses TRBV6-1 and TRBJ1-5; no DNA is available, so the TRBD1 call from TCRdb remains unchecked. This CDR3 spans 15 amino acids. Germline V CDR1 and CDR2: MNHNS, SASEGT. The CDR3 sequence is CASSMTGLSNQPQHF.

This chain joins TRBV15 and TRBJ1-3. Per germline, CDR1 LNHNV and CDR2 YYDKDF (reference sequence). The CDR3 totals 16 residues. CDR3 amino acids: CATSRDGPTSGNTIYF.

The chain recombines TRBV12-3 or TRBV12-4 with TRBJ1-6. CDR3 length: 15 amino acids. The CDR3 loop reads CASSPRGSYNSPLHF.

This rearrangement joins TRBV6-5 to TRBJ2-2; absent DNA, TCRdb's TRBD1 call cannot be checked. CDR1 and CDR2 from the germline V gene are MNHEY and SVGAGI. The length of the CDR3 is 17 residues. CDR3 in amino acids: CASSYPGTGGYTGELFF.

The V and J genes are TRBV6-1 and TRBJ1-6; TCRdb names TRBD1, which stays unverified in the absence of DNA. The CDR3 length is 15 residues. Per germline, CDR1 MNHNS and CDR2 SASEGT. CDR3 sequence: CASTEGGSFNSPLHF.

The chain is built from TRBV12-3 or TRBV12-4 and TRBJ1-1; TCRdb proposes TRBD1, but this gene call is untestable without DNA. CDR3 size: 15 residues. The CDR3: CASSFRPGANTEAFF.

This rearrangement joins TRBV6-1 to TRBJ2-1; TCRdb's D call of TRBD1 is untestable without DNA. The CDR3 has 15 residues. Germline values: CDR1 MNHNS, CDR2 SASEGT. CDR3 in amino acids: CASTLGAGGNNEQFF.

The V call is TRBV18, the J call TRBJ1-6; absent DNA, TCRdb's TRBD1 call cannot be checked. Germline lookup yields CDR1 KGHSH and CDR2 LQKENI. The CDR3 has 14 amino acids. The CDR3 spells CASSPFGQNSPLHF.

The gene calls are TRBV5-1 and TRBJ1-4; no DNA is available, so the TRBD1 call from TCRdb remains unchecked. There are 16 residues in the CDR3. The germline gives CDR1 SGHRS, CDR2 YFSETQ. CDR3 sequence reads: CASSLATGALGEKLFF.

This rearrangement joins TRBV4-2 to TRBJ2-6. Germline CDR1 LGHNA, CDR2 YNFKEQ. The length of the CDR3 is 16 residues. CDR3: CASSQDSNSGANVLTF.

The chain joins TRBV7-9 to TRBJ1-4. Germline V CDR1 and CDR2: SEHNR, FQNEAQ (reference sequence). The CDR3 consists of 16 residues. This CDR3 is CASSNEEDSANEKLFF.

The chain recombines TRBV3-1 with TRBJ2-2; there is no DNA to check the TCRdb D call of TRBD2. Germline V gives CDR1 LGHDT, CDR2 YNNKEL (reference sequence). The CDR3 has 16 amino acids. CDR3 region: CASSPRRRTNTGELFF.

This chain links TRBV12-3 or TRBV12-4 with TRBJ2-3; TCRdb outputs TRBD2, but without DNA this stays unchecked. The CDR3 has 15 residues. CDR3 amino acids: CASSRLAGPTDTQYF.

The chain employs TRBV7-2 and TRBJ2-3. CDR1 and CDR2 from the germline V gene are SGHTA and FQGNSA. The CDR3 totals 12 residues. CDR3 in amino acids: CASSLGDVTQYF.

The chain uses TRBV7-9 and TRBJ2-1. CDR1 and CDR2 from the germline V gene are SEHNR and FQNEAQ (reference sequence). This CDR3 is 13 amino acids long. The CDR3 loop is CASSFPGYHEQFF.

The genes are TRBV20-1 and TRBJ2-5; TCRdb outputs TRBD2, but without DNA this stays unchecked. Looked up from germline, CDR1 is DFQATT and CDR2 is SNEGSKA (reference sequence). CDR3 size: 15 residues. CDR3 residues: CSASREGAGDETQYF.